This TCR beta chain was observed in a study of T cells in Graves' hyperthyroidism and ophthalmopathy. The TCR beta CDR3 regions underwent amplification using RNA transcripts as the source. The primer set for the first-round RT-PCR of the TCR CDR3 was HTBI. TCRdb analysed the multiplex PCR reads with MiXCR anew, one entry per CDR3 protein. Counted here are a few hundred thousand distinct CDR3 sequences, approximately 14% occurring once; the ten biggest clones make up approximately 7.4%. The study based diagnoses on clinical symptoms, serum thyroxine and TRAb, thyroid ultrasound and orbital computed tomography. Fresh peripheral blood, around 10 ml, yielded the PBMCs. CDR1 is SGHTA, CDR2 FQGNSA, per germline. This CDR3 comprises 17 residues. The junction had 11 bases not matched to a gene; V was cut back by 6 bases and J by 1 base.

This chain connects TRBV7-2 to TRBJ2-4, with 8 bases matching TRBD1. The TCR originated in a woman in her thirties with Graves' hyperthyroidism. What was sequenced was blood. The CDR3 coding sequence is TGTGCCAGCAGTCTAGTCTTTGGGGACAGGGCCAAAAACATTCAGTACTTC. Translation gives CASSLVFGDRAKNIQYF.